The entry that follows covers one T cell receptor (beta chain) sequence. This CDR3 spans 12 amino acids. Unmatched junction bases numbered 8, after V lost 6 bases and J lost 11 bases. CDR1 MDHEN and CDR2 SYDVKM come from the germline V gene. This sample was taken from a study of blood T cell repertoires in COVID-19. The overall study: Collection of acute and convalescent COVID-19 samples took place in the United States, Italy and Spain. In each case, the material was cDNA or gDNA derived from T cells, B-cell-depleted T cells, or PBMCs.

Per the authors' pipeline: Reference gene primer amplification gave estimated nucleated cell counts. TCRdb's table, derived via immunoSEQ multiplex PCR, lists solely in-frame clones and lacks some. That table furnishes V, J and clone size, whereas the DNA furnished D and trimming. The table includes fewer than 350,000 clones, 81% detected once. This clonotype originated in a woman between 55 and 75 years old with active or convalescent COVID-19. The sample consisted of peripheral blood. V is TRBV28 and J is TRBJ1-2; the match to TRBD1 covers 8 bases. The CDR3 is CASRISGGGYTF. The CDR3 bases are TGTGCCAGCAGGATATCAGGGGGCGGTTACACCTTC.